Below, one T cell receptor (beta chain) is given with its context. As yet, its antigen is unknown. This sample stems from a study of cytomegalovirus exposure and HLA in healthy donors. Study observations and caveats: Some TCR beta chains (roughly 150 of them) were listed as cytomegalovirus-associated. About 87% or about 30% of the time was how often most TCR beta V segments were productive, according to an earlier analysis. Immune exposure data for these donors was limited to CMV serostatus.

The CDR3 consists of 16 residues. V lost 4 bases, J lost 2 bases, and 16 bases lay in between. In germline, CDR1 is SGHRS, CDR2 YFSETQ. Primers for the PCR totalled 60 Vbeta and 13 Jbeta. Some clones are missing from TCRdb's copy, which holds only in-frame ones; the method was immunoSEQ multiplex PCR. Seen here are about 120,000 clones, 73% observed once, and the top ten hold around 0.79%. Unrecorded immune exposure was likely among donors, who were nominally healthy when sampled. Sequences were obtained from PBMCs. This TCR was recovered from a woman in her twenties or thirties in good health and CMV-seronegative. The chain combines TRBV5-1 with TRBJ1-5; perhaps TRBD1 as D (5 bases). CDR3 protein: CASSPMGQAGNQPQHF. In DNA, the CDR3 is TGCGCCAGCAGCCCGATGGGGCAGGCCGGCAATCAGCCCCAGCATTTT.